These 19 T cell receptor beta chains originate from one sample sequenced in a study of regulatory T cells in long-lasting Graves disease (dated by TCRdb to 2020 to 2023). The sample's time point, from its label and the paper: newly diagnosed GD, antithyroid drugs for less than 3 months. For both TCR sequencing and RNA sequencing, RNA was extracted from PBMCs using TRIzol. The library relied on multiplex PCR. The reads were generated on an Illumina HiSeq 4000. TCR beta libraries were built with iRepertoire HTBI primers and Arm-PCR amplification of CDR3 regions. Through fastp at Q25 and MiXCR, TCRdb rebuilt clones from the public reads, retaining in-frame beta chains. Identical CDR3 proteins give one entry, which carries the most common genes and DNA. The sample table shows some 340,000 distinct CDR3 sequences, and roughly 12% are seen once. Under 20% of the sample goes to the ten largest clones. The sample also formed part of further work on T cells in Graves' hyperthyroidism and ophthalmopathy.

Sequenced material: peripheral blood mononuclear cells (PBMCs), taken at new diagnosis, from a patient treated with antithyroid drugs. The receptors were sampled from a woman younger than 35 with Graves disease. Donor details come from another sample of the same person, matched by shared clones.

This clonotype was seen at least ten times. The genes are TRBV3-1 and TRBJ1-2, with D perhaps TRBD1 (5 bases). Trimming took 0 bases from V and 0 from J, leaving 11 bases between them. Germline assignment: CDR1 LGHDT and CDR2 YNNKEL (reference sequence). The CDR3 sequence is 16 residues long. CDR3 bases: TGTGCCAGCAGCCAAGATGACGGGGGTGCTAACTATGGCTACACCTTC. This translates into CASSQDDGGANYGYTF.

This clonotype appeared a few times. Since a much larger clone is just one base distant, this may be a read error. The rearrangement links TRBV28 to TRBJ2-7; unclear D gene. Looked up from germline, CDR1 is MDHEN and CDR2 is SYDVKM. This CDR3 is built from 15 residues. The CDR3 sequence is CACSFWQAFSYEQYF. The CDR3 nucleotides read TGTGCCTGCAGTTTCTGGCAGGCGTTCTCCTACGAGCAGTACTTC.

This clonotype has ten or more counts. This chain connects TRBV20-1 to TRBJ2-5, with 10 nucleotides matching TRBD1. Unmatched junction bases numbered 7, after V lost 6 bases and J lost 3 bases. Looked up from germline, CDR1 is DFQATT and CDR2 is SNEGSKA (reference sequence). This CDR3 region has 14 residues. CDR3 nucleotide sequence: TGCAGTGCCACGAGGACAGGGGGGGAAGAGACCCAGTACTTC. Its protein product is CSATRTGGEETQYF.

This clonotype was detected only once. A much larger clone sits a single nucleotide away, making a read error possible. V gene TRBV19 combines with J gene TRBJ2-4; 8 bases agree with TRBD2. Germline CDR1 and CDR2: LNHDA and SQIVND (reference sequence). This CDR3 region has 19 residues. V lost 5 bases to trimming and J lost 0 bases; unmatched junction nucleotides: 15. CDR3 loop: CASSLTASGGPKAKNIQYF. As DNA, the CDR3 is TGTGCCAGTAGTCTAACGGCGAGCGGGGGACCCAAAGCCAAAAACATTCAGTACTTC.

The V and J genes are TRBV20-1 and TRBJ2-1; possible D gene TRBD2, 6 bases. There are 16 residues in the CDR3. Per germline, CDR1 DFQATT and CDR2 SNEGSKA (reference sequence). Trimming removed 5 bases from V and 1 base from J, with 18 bases in between. The CDR3 sequence: CSAVSGRKGSYNEQFF. CDR3 DNA sequence: TGCAGTGCTGTTAGCGGCCGCAAAGGTTCCTACAATGAGCAGTTCTTC.

There are many counts of this clonotype. The genes are TRBV6-5 and TRBJ2-1; possibly TRBD1 or TRBD2 for D (6 bases each). V was trimmed by 0 bases and J by 12 bases, leaving 12 bases between them. The CDR3 runs to 13 residues. CDR1 is MNHEY, CDR2 SVGAGI, per germline. The CDR3 region has the DNA TGTGCCAGCAGTTACTCGGGGGGCACAGGGCAGTTCTTC. Translated, it gives CASSYSGGTGQFF.

This clonotype was counted many times. This chain connects TRBV12-3 or TRBV12-4 to TRBJ2-1, with 14 positions matching TRBD2. Trimming cost V 4 bases and J 7 bases; bases outside gene matches: 3. The CDR3 is 15 residues long. CDR3 sequence: CASSYGLAGGNEQFF. The CDR3 DNA follows: TGTGCCAGCAGTTATGGACTAGCGGGAGGAAATGAGCAGTTCTTC.

This clonotype was observed many times. The V and J genes are TRBV7-2 and TRBJ2-1; 9 nucleotides align to TRBD1. The J segment lost 5 bases and the V segment lost 3 bases, leaving 5 bases of the junction unmatched. CDR1 and CDR2 from the germline V gene are SGHTA and FQGNSA. CDR3 length: 15 amino acids. In DNA, the CDR3 is TGTGCCAGCAGCTTCGACAGGGGGTATCACAATGAGCAGTTCTTC. Translating gives CASSFDRGYHNEQFF.

This chain uses TRBV6-1 with TRBJ2-1; the match to TRBD2 covers 13 bases. The ends lost 1 base at V and 3 bases at J; junction bases unmatched: 12. The CDR3 has 20 residues. Per germline, CDR1 MNHNS and CDR2 SASEGT. As DNA, the CDR3 is TGTGCCAGCAGTGAAGTTTGGGGGGGACTAGCGGGAAATAACTACAATGAGCAGTTCTTC. Translating gives CASSEVWGGLAGNNYNEQFF.

This clonotype was counted ten times or more. The rearrangement joins TRBV24-1 to TRBJ1-1; no definite D call. Germline CDR1 reads KGHDR; CDR2 reads SFDVKD. This CDR3 is 15 amino acids long. V was trimmed by 8 bases and J by 5 bases, leaving 20 bases between them. The CDR3 reads CATTQAVAVRTEAFF. The CDR3 coding sequence is TGTGCCACCACCCAAGCCGTAGCGGTAAGGACTGAAGCTTTCTTT.

A note on this clonotype: Since a much larger clone is just one base distant, this may be a read error. The CDR3 does not end in the conserved phenylalanine or tryptophan, so this is likely a read error. The rearrangement links TRBV9 to TRBJ2-7; either TRBD1 or TRBD2 may fit D (5 bases each). The ends were cut back, 4 bases at V and 9 bases at J, with 17 bases in the middle. There are 13 residues in the CDR3. Germline CDR1 SGDLS, CDR2 YYNGEE. The CDR3 sequence is CASSRGDDPGQYS. The CDR3 DNA reads TGTGCCAGCAGCCGAGGGGACGACCCAGGGCAGTACTCC.

This clonotype appeared a few times. V usage is TRBV4-1 and J usage is TRBJ1-2; tentative D call: TRBD1 (6 bases). The CDR3 runs 16 residues. V gave up 0 bases and J gave up 0 bases, with 11 bases separating them. Germline assignment: CDR1 MGHRA and CDR2 YSYEKL. The CDR3 is CASSQDDRSPNYGYTF. The CDR3 DNA reads TGCGCCAGCAGCCAAGATGACAGGTCTCCTAACTATGGCTACACCTTC.

In nucleotides, the CDR3 is TGCGCCAGCAGCCAAAACCCCTGGACAGATACGCAGTATTTT. This sequence encodes CASSQNPWTDTQYF. The rearrangement links TRBV5-1 to TRBJ2-3, with D unresolved. Per the germline V gene, CDR1 is SGHRS and CDR2 is YFSETQ. The ends were cut back, 4 bases at V and 3 bases at J, with 12 bases in the middle. This CDR3 region has 14 residues. Based on the CDR3 plus reference TRBV5-1 and TRBJ2-3, the full variable domain is KAGVTQTPRYLIKTRGQQVTLSCSPISGHRSVSWYQQTPGQGLQFLFEYFSETQRNKGNFPGRFSGRQFSNSRSEMNVSTLELGDSALYLCASSQNPWTDTQYFGPGTRLTVL.

This chain links TRBV6-1 with TRBJ1-1; D is ambiguous. The CDR3 totals 18 residues. Trimming took off 6 bases at V and 0 bases at J, with 23 bases between the two ends. Germline assignment: CDR1 MNHNS and CDR2 SASEGT. The CDR3 here is CASSPTDFSGLVNTEAFF. In nucleotides, the CDR3 is TGTGCCAGCAGCCCCACCGATTTTTCGGGCTTAGTGAACACTGAAGCTTTCTTT.

This clonotype was seen many times. The chain combines TRBV30 with TRBJ1-1; no definite D call. CDR1 is GTSNPN and CDR2 is SVGIG in the germline V gene (reference sequence). V was shortened by 0 bases and J by 1 base, with 6 bases between the two germline ends. There are 13 residues in the CDR3. Here the CDR3 DNA reads TGTGCCTGGAGTGTAGGTCAGAACACTGAAGCTTTCTTT. Its translation: CAWSVGQNTEAFF.

The V call is TRBV20-1, the J call TRBJ2-6; 8 bases align to TRBD1. The CDR3 is 17 residues long. The trim removed 3 bases at V and 0 bases at J, leaving 7 bases unmatched. Per germline, CDR1 DFQATT and CDR2 SNEGSKA (reference sequence). The CDR3 here is CSASNPGQASGANVLTF. The CDR3 region has the DNA TGCAGTGCTAGTAATCCGGGACAGGCCTCTGGGGCCAACGTCCTGACTTTC.

This clonotype was seen ten or more times. The V call is TRBV6-1, the J call TRBJ1-1, with D maybe TRBD1 (5 bases). The CDR3 has 16 amino acids. V dropped 6 bases and J dropped 1 base, with 18 bases sitting between them. Germline CDR1 reads MNHNS; CDR2 reads SASEGT. The CDR3 here is CASRTAELRRNTEAFF. In DNA form, the CDR3 reads TGTGCCAGCAGGACAGCAGAACTAAGGAGGAACACTGAAGCTTTCTTT.

The chain uses TRBV18 and TRBJ2-3; 8 nucleotides align to TRBD2. In germline, CDR1 is KGHSH, CDR2 LQKENI. The length of the CDR3 is 17 residues. V dropped 0 bases and J dropped 6; count of bases not matched to a gene: 11. This chain's CDR3 is CASSPPILAVRGDTQYF. For the CDR3, the DNA is TGTGCCAGCTCACCACCCATACTAGCGGTGAGGGGGGATACGCAGTATTTT.

This clonotype came up a few times. The chain has TRBV5-1 and TRBJ1-1; D possibly corresponds to TRBD1 (6 bases). The length of the CDR3 is 16 residues. Germline V CDR1 and CDR2: SGHRS, YFSETQ. With 4 bases removed from V and 0 bases from J, the gap between germline ends came to 16 bases. The CDR3 DNA reads TGCGCCAGCAGCGCCAACAGGGTCAACATGAACACTGAAGCTTTCTTT. Its translation is CASSANRVNMNTEAFF. Complete variable domain (other parts from reference TRBV5-1 and TRBJ1-1): KAGVTQTPRYLIKTRGQQVTLSCSPISGHRSVSWYQQTPGQGLQFLFEYFSETQRNKGNFPGRFSGRQFSNSRSEMNVSTLELGDSALYLCASSANRVNMNTEAFFGQGTRLTVV.